This T cell receptor (beta chain) emerged from a study of shared clonotypes between healthy human individuals. Libraries were prepared by immunoSEQ multiplex PCR; TCRdb keeps only in-frame clonotypes and omits some of them. The table includes approximately 510,000 clones, 79% detected once. The receptor was isolated from a woman aged 40 to 55 in good health. Some clones in this sample may be carry-over from other donors' samples. Sequencing was performed on PBMCs.

The CDR3 coding sequence is TGTGCCAGCAGTAACTACTACGAGCAGTACTTC. It translates to CASSNYYEQYF. This rearrangement joins TRBV28 to TRBJ2-7; D call uncertain. V gave up 5 bases and J gave up 3 bases, with 5 bases separating them. Germline V gene lookup returns CDR1 MDHEN and CDR2 SYDVKM. There are 11 residues in the CDR3.